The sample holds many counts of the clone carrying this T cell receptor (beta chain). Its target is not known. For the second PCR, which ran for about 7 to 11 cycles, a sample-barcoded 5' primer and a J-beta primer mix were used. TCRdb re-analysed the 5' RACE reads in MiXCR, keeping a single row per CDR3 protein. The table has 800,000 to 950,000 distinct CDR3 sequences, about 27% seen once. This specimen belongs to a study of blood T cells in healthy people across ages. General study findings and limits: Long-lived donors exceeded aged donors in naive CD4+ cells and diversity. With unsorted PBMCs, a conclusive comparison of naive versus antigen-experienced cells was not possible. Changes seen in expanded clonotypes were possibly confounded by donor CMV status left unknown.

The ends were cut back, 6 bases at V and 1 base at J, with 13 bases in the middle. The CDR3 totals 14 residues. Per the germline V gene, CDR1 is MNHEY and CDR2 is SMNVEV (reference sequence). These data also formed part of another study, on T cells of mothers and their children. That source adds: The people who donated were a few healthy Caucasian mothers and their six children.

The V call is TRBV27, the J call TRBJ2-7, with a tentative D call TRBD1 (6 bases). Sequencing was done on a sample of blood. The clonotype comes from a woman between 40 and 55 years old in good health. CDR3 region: CASRTPGHSYEQYF. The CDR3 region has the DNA TGTGCCAGCAGAACTCCGGGACATTCCTACGAGCAGTACTTC.